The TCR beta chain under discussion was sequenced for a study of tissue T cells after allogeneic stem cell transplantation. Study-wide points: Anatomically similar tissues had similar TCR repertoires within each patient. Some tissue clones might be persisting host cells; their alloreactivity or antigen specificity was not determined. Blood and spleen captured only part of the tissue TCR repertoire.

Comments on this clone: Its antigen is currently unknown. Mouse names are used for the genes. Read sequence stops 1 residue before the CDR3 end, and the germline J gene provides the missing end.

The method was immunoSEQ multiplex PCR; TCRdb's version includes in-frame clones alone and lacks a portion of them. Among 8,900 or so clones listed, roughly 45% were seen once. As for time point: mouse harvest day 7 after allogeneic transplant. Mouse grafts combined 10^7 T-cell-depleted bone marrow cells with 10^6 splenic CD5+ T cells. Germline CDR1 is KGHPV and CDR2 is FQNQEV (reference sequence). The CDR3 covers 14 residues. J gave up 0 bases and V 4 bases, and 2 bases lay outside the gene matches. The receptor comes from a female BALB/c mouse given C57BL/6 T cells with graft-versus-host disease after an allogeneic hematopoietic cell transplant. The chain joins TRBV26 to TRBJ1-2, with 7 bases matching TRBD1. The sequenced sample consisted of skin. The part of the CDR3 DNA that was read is TGTGCCAGCAGTCCTCAGGGGGCAAACTCCGACTACACC. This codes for CASSPQGANSDYT. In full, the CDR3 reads CASSPQGANSDYTF.